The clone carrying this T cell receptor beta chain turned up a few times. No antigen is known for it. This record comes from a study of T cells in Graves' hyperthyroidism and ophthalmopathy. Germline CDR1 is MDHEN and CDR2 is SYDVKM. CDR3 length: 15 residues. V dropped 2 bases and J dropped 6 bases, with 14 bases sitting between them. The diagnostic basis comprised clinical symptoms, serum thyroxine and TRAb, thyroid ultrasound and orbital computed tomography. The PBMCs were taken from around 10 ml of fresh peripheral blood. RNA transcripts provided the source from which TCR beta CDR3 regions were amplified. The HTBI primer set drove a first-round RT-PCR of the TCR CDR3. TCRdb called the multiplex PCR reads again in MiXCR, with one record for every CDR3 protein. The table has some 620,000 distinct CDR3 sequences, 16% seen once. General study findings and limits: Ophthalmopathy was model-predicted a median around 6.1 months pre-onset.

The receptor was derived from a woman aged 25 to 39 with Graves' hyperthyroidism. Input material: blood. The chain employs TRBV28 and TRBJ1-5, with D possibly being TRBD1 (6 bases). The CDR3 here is CASSLRSAGVQPQHF. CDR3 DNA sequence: TGTGCCAGCAGTTTACGATCGGCAGGGGTTCAGCCCCAGCATTTT.